Presented here are 27 T cell receptor beta chains from one specimen sequenced in a study of identical twins. TCRdb analysed the 5' RACE reads with MiXCR anew, one entry per CDR3 protein. This sample carries approximately 530,000 distinct CDR3 sequences, about a fifth of them seen once, and the ten largest clones take around 0.5%. The same sample was also studied in work on yellow fever vaccine responses in identical twins.

Material for sequencing was CD4+ T cells sorted from blood. These receptors originate from a woman between 18 and 30 years old in good health.

This clonotype was observed a few times. V gene TRBV12-5 combines with J gene TRBJ1-2, with D possibly TRBD1 on 6 matching bases. The CDR3 consists of 15 residues. The germline V gene encodes CDR1 LGHNT and CDR2 FRNRAP. V was trimmed by 2 bases and J by 4 bases, leaving 14 bases between them. The CDR3 DNA follows: TGTGCTAGTGGTTTGAGCACAGGGACAACCTATGGCTACACCTTC. Protein: CASGLSTGTTYGYTF.

The J gene is TRBJ2-3, the V gene TRBV15, with 7 bases that match TRBD2. The length of the CDR3 is 15 residues. Germline trimming cut 3 bases from V and 0 bases from J; bases unmatched to any gene: 3. Germline V gives CDR1 LNHNV, CDR2 YYDKDF (reference sequence). CDR3 sequence (DNA): TGTGCCACCAGCAGGCTAGCGGAAAGCACAGATACGCAGTATTTT. Translated: CATSRLAESTDTQYF.

This clonotype was seen a handful of times. CDR3 DNA sequence: TGCAGCGTTGGAGCAGGGGGGGCGACTGGGGCCAACGTCCTGACTTTC. This translates into CSVGAGGATGANVLTF. J is TRBJ2-6 and V is TRBV29-1; D tentatively reads TRBD1 or TRBD2 (7 bases each). Trimming took 4 bases from V and 2 from J, leaving 15 bases between them. Germline CDR1 is SQVTM and CDR2 is ANQGSEA. The CDR3 is 16 residues long.

This clonotype was recorded a few times. The genes are TRBV7-6 and TRBJ2-1; the D gene is possibly TRBD2 (5 bases). The CDR3 extends over 15 amino acids. CDR1 and CDR2 (germline): SGHVS, FNYEAQ. V lost 1 base, J lost 6 bases, and 13 bases lay in between. The CDR3 DNA reads as TGTGCCAGCAGCTTAGGGCGGGTCAATGGCAATGAGCAGTTCTTC. Protein: CASSLGRVNGNEQFF.

The chain employs TRBV2 and TRBJ2-2; D gene unclear. V lost 1 base and J 5 bases, leaving 8 bases between the germline ends. The CDR3 is 14 residues long. Per germline, CDR1 SNHLY and CDR2 FYNNEI. CDR3 bases: TGTGCCAGCAGTGAAGGCCTCCGAACCGGGGAGCTGTTTTTT. Translated, it gives CASSEGLRTGELFF.

This clonotype has more than one count but fewer than ten. V gene TRBV27 combines with J gene TRBJ2-1; no reliable D call. The CDR3 totals 14 residues. Between the trimmed V and J ends, which lost 7 bases and 5 bases, there was a span of 15 bases. Germline V CDR1 and CDR2: MNHEY, SMNVEV (reference sequence). The DNA for the CDR3 is TGTGCCAGCAAGGGAAACAGACAAAACAATGAGCAGTTCTTC. Protein sequence: CASKGNRQNNEQFF.

This clonotype was picked up a small number of times. The gene calls are TRBV5-1 and TRBJ2-2; 9 bases agree with TRBD1. CDR1 is SGHRS, CDR2 YFSETQ, per germline. The CDR3 sequence is 15 residues long. V trimming: 5 bases; J trimming: 6 bases; junction bases outside the gene matches: 8. The CDR3, as DNA: TGCGCCAGCAGTCCCGGGACAGGGTTGTCCGGGGAGCTGTTTTTT. Protein product: CASSPGTGLSGELFF. The whole variable domain, remainder taken from reference TRBV5-1 and TRBJ2-2, is KAGVTQTPRYLIKTRGQQVTLSCSPISGHRSVSWYQQTPGQGLQFLFEYFSETQRNKGNFPGRFSGRQFSNSRSEMNVSTLELGDSALYLCASSPGTGLSGELFFGEGSRLTVL.

The gene calls are TRBV11-2 and TRBJ2-2; D is possibly TRBD1 (5 bases). CDR3 length: 16 residues. Germline CDR1 SGHAT, CDR2 FQNNGV. V was cut by 2 bases and J by 6 bases, with 16 bases left in between. CDR3 coding DNA: TGTGCCAGCAGCTTACGCCTAGAGCAGGGTTCCGGGGAGCTGTTTTTT. Residues: CASSLRLEQGSGELFF.

V is TRBV12-3 or TRBV12-4 and J is TRBJ1-1; D gene unclear. The length of the CDR3 is 14 residues. Trimming left V 3 bases short and J 1 base short, with 9 bases between. This CDR3 is CASSLSVQNTEAFF. DNA of the CDR3: TGTGCCAGCAGTTTGAGCGTCCAGAACACTGAAGCTTTCTTT.

The rearrangement links TRBV3-1 to TRBJ2-1, with 10 bases that match TRBD2. This CDR3 spans 18 amino acids. V dropped 0 bases and J dropped 3; count of bases not matched to a gene: 8. Germline CDR1 and CDR2: LGHDT and YNNKEL (reference sequence). The chain's CDR3 is CASSQDGPSGGLYNEQFF. CDR3 nucleotides: TGTGCCAGCAGCCAAGATGGGCCTAGCGGGGGTCTCTACAATGAGCAGTTCTTC.

The chain couples TRBV25-1 to TRBJ1-2, with D unresolved. The length of the CDR3 is 13 residues. Germline V gene lookup returns CDR1 MGHDK and CDR2 SYGVNS. Trimming removed 3 bases at V and 5 bases at J, with 10 bases between. In DNA, the CDR3 is TGTGCCAGCAGTGACCCGACCCTTTATGGCTACACCTTC. This codes for CASSDPTLYGYTF.

This clonotype was observed a single time. V and J are TRBV7-3 and TRBJ1-6; TRBD1 agrees at 8 bases. This CDR3 is 15 amino acids long. V dropped 3 bases and J dropped 7; count of bases not matched to a gene: 5. Germline CDR1 reads SGHTA; CDR2 reads FQGTGA. The CDR3 DNA sequence: TGTGCCAGCAGCTTTGGACAGGGTCGGAATTCACCCCTCCACTTT. This codes for CASSFGQGRNSPLHF.

The rearrangement links TRBV5-1 to TRBJ2-2; TRBD1 aligns across 7 bases. This CDR3 is 14 amino acids long. Losses at the gene ends were 2 bases for V and 7 bases for J; bases not matched to a gene: 5. From germline, CDR1 is SGHRS and CDR2 YFSETQ. CDR3 coding DNA: TGCGCCAGCAGCTTACAGGGGACGAACGGGGAGCTGTTTTTT. This gives the protein CASSLQGTNGELFF.

This clonotype was observed a handful of times. The chain employs TRBV4-1 and TRBJ1-5, with a possible D match to TRBD1 (6 bases). V was cut by 1 base and J by 3 bases, with 16 bases left in between. The CDR3 consists of 17 residues. Germline CDR1 MGHRA, CDR2 YSYEKL. CDR3 residues: CASSQGPARGVNQPQHF. The DNA for the CDR3 is TGCGCCAGCAGCCAAGGACCCGCGAGGGGGGTCAATCAGCCCCAGCATTTT.

The chain links TRBV12-3 or TRBV12-4 to TRBJ2-5; 7 bases are shared with TRBD2. Trimming took 3 bases from V and 1 from J; bases not matched to a gene: 8. The CDR3 consists of 16 residues. CDR3 DNA sequence: TGTGCCAGCAGTTTTTGGGCGGGAGCCCCCCAAGAGACCCAGTACTTC. Amino acid sequence: CASSFWAGAPQETQYF.

DNA of the CDR3: TGTGCCAGCAGCACAAGCGGCATGAACTACAATGAGCAGTTCTTC. Residues: CASSTSGMNYNEQFF. The chain combines TRBV21-1 with TRBJ2-1. TRBV21-1 is termed a pseudogene. The CDR3 is 15 residues long.

In its sample, this clonotype was seen a few times. The rearrangement uses TRBV5-4 and TRBJ2-1; 14 nucleotides align to TRBD2. The length of the CDR3 is 16 residues. The J segment lost 7 bases and the V segment lost 5 bases, leaving 8 bases of the junction unmatched. Germline V gives CDR1 SGHNT, CDR2 YYREEE (reference sequence). The CDR3 protein is CASSPPWTSGRNEQFF. CDR3 in DNA: TGTGCCAGCAGTCCACCTTGGACTAGCGGGAGGAATGAGCAGTTCTTC.

This clonotype was seen a handful of times. This chain uses TRBV25-1 with TRBJ2-5, with 7 bases lining up with TRBD1. Germline CDR1 reads MGHDK; CDR2 reads SYGVNS. This CDR3 has 16 amino acids. The junction had 16 bases not matched to a gene; V was cut back by 10 bases and J by 2 bases. Here the CDR3 DNA reads TGTGCCACCAAGACAGGGAGAAGTGCCTCACAAGAGACCCAGTACTTC. This sequence encodes CATKTGRSASQETQYF. Drawing the rest from reference TRBV25-1 and TRBJ2-5, the complete variable domain is EADIYQTPRYLVIGTGKKITLECSQTMGHDKMYWYQQDPGMELHLIHYSYGVNSTEKGDLSSESTVSRIRTEHFPLTLESARPSHTSQYLCATKTGRSASQETQYFGPGTRLLVL.

The rearrangement joins TRBV9 to TRBJ2-1; D possibly uses TRBD1 or TRBD2 (5 bases each). The CDR3 sequence is 15 residues long. Germline values: CDR1 SGDLS, CDR2 YYNGEE. V was pared by 2 bases and J by 4 bases, with 13 bases between. The CDR3 protein is CASSVAGTFYNEQFF. In DNA, the CDR3 is TGTGCCAGCAGCGTCGCCGGGACCTTTTACAATGAGCAGTTCTTC.

In its sample, this clonotype was seen many times. This rearrangement joins TRBV3-1 to TRBJ2-1, with 7 bases lining up with TRBD2. This CDR3 is 16 amino acids long. J gave up 3 bases and V 2 bases, and 7 bases lay outside the gene matches. Germline CDR1 LGHDT, CDR2 YNNKEL (reference sequence). The CDR3 sequence: CASSQSLGTNYNEQFF. For the CDR3, the DNA is TGTGCCAGCAGCCAATCCCTAGGGACTAACTACAATGAGCAGTTCTTC.

The chain couples TRBV15 to TRBJ2-1; tentatively, D is TRBD2 (5 bases). V was pared by 8 bases and J by 4 bases, with 9 bases between. CDR3 length: 12 amino acids. Germline CDR1 is LNHNV and CDR2 is YYDKDF (reference sequence). This chain's CDR3 is CATAGGYNEQFF. The CDR3 nucleotides read TGTGCCACCGCGGGCGGGTACAATGAGCAGTTCTTC.

This clonotype showed up just a few times. V gene TRBV10-3 combines with J gene TRBJ2-5; the D gene is possibly TRBD1 (6 bases). Trimming removed 3 bases from V and 2 bases from J, with 19 bases in between. Germline CDR1 and CDR2: ENHRY and SYGVKD. The CDR3 contains 17 residues. The CDR3 sequence is CAISDYQGGHNQETQYF. The CDR3 DNA sequence: TGTGCCATCAGTGATTACCAAGGGGGACACAATCAAGAGACCCAGTACTTC.

The rearrangement joins TRBV6-2 or TRBV6-3 to TRBJ2-7; 7 nucleotides line up with TRBD1. Losses at the gene ends were 4 bases for V and 2 bases for J; bases not matched to a gene: 5. This CDR3 region has 14 residues. Germline V gives CDR1 MNHEY, CDR2 SVGEGT. CDR3 DNA: TGTGCCAGCAGTTCAGGGGGTCTGCCCTACGAGCAGTACGTC. It encodes CASSSGGLPYEQYV.

The gene calls are TRBV6-2 or TRBV6-3 and TRBJ2-7, with 10 bases that match TRBD1. The CDR3 covers 16 residues. Trimming at V came to 6 bases and at J to 3 bases, leaving 11 bases not matched to a gene. CDR1 and CDR2 (germline): MNHEY, SVGEGT. The CDR3 DNA sequence: TGTGCCAGCAGCCGGCGACCGGGACAGGGGAACTACGAGCAGTACTTC. This translates into CASSRRPGQGNYEQYF.

The rearrangement joins TRBV28 to TRBJ2-7, with TRBD2 identical over 8 bases. This CDR3 spans 15 amino acids. Trimming took 3 bases from V and 7 from J; bases not matched to a gene: 11. CDR1 is MDHEN and CDR2 is SYDVKM in the germline V gene. CDR3 sequence: CASSFPWTGGGEQYF. CDR3 coding DNA: TGTGCCAGCAGTTTCCCCTGGACTGGCGGGGGGGAGCAGTACTTC.

The chain couples TRBV25-1 to TRBJ2-1; TRBD2 might be the D (7 bases). The CDR3 runs 16 residues. The germline V gene has CDR1 MGHDK and CDR2 SYGVNS. V lost 4 bases to trimming and J lost 2 bases, with 15 bases between them. The CDR3 here is CASSGQGSGAYNEQFF. The CDR3 DNA is TGTGCCAGCAGTGGGCAGGGGAGCGGGGCCTACAATGAGCAGTTCTTC.

V and J are TRBV20-1 and TRBJ1-1, with TRBD1 identical over 7 bases. The V and J ends lost 0 bases and 4 bases, in that order; junction bases with no gene match: 14. The CDR3 contains 17 residues. Germline loops: CDR1 DFQATT, CDR2 SNEGSKA (reference sequence). The CDR3 loop reads CSARERAAGTALTEAFF. The CDR3 DNA reads TGCAGTGCTAGAGAGCGTGCCGCGGGGACAGCACTCACTGAAGCTTTCTTT.